The clone carrying this T cell receptor (beta chain) was counted only a few times. Each CDR3 protein gets one entry after TCRdb re-called the 5' RACE reads with MiXCR. Among 200,000 to 250,000 distinct CDR3 sequences listed, 7.5% to 10% were seen once. The germline V gene has CDR1 LGHDT and CDR2 YNNKEL (reference sequence). This CDR3 contains 16 residues. V was clipped by 2 bases and J by 5 bases; unmatched bases: 11. This entry comes from a study of T-cell memory formation after mild COVID-19. This clonotype was obtained from a man between 18 and 35 years old who had mild COVID-19 (a few samples of this study predate the infection). Cell type and time point are not known. The chain combines TRBV3-1 with TRBJ2-7; the match to TRBD1 covers 8 bases. Specimen: PBMCs or a T cell subset sorted from them (not recorded which). CDR3: CASSQSFRQGAHEQYF. The CDR3 DNA sequence: TGTGCCAGCAGCCAAAGCTTTCGGCAGGGGGCCCACGAGCAGTACTTC.